The 3 T cell receptor beta chains below come from one sample, sequenced in a study of T-cell reconstitution after alpha-beta-depleted transplantation in children. Molecular barcoding with unique molecular identifiers was used for the TCRbeta library. TCRdb analysed the PCR reads with MiXCR anew, one entry per CDR3 protein. The table includes fewer than 1 million distinct CDR3 sequences, 16% detected once. The sequences come from PBMCs, mostly from graft donor cells, collected 360 days after TCRalphabeta/CD19-depleted stem cell transplant. These receptors all come from a male patient between 5 and 17 years old who had a stem cell transplant for acute lymphoblastic leukemia, so the T cells may come from the graft donor.

This clonotype has only a few counts. The chain combines TRBV29-1 with TRBJ2-3; 11 bases are a match to TRBD2. The CDR3 contains 17 residues. Germline values: CDR1 SQVTM, CDR2 ANQGSEA. V dropped 2 bases and J dropped 0; count of bases not matched to a gene: 7. The CDR3 here is CSVEKWASGRSTDTQYF. CDR3 in DNA: TGCAGCGTTGAAAAATGGGCTAGCGGGAGGAGCACAGATACGCAGTATTTT.

CDR3 coding DNA: TGTGCCAGCTCACTTAATCTTCGGGACAGACGGAGGATCACCGATTCACCCCTCCACTTT. Its protein product is CASSLNLRDRRRITDSPLHF. The chain joins TRBV18 to TRBJ1-6, with 7 bases identical to TRBD1. There are 20 residues in the CDR3. Germline V gene data show CDR1 as KGHSH and CDR2 as LQKENI. J was trimmed by 8 bases and V by 4 bases; bases with no gene match: 23.

This clonotype showed up just a few times. The gene calls are TRBV19 and TRBJ2-1; a weak D match, TRBD2 (5 bases). The length of the CDR3 is 15 residues. Trimming cost V 3 bases and J 0 bases, with 9 bases left between them. Germline V gene sequence: CDR1 LNHDA, CDR2 SQIVND (reference sequence). The CDR3 reads CASSMDFASYNEQFF. In nucleotides, the CDR3 is TGTGCCAGTAGTATGGACTTTGCCTCCTACAATGAGCAGTTCTTC. Variable domain in full (rest from reference TRBV19 and TRBJ2-1): DGGITQSPKYLFRKEGQNVTLSCEQNLNHDAMYWYRQDPGQGLRLIYYSQIVNDFQKGDIAEGYSVSREKKESFPLTVTSAQKNPTAFYLCASSMDFASYNEQFFGPGTRLTVL.